These 18 T cell receptor beta chains were all obtained from the same sample, sequenced in a study of CD8 T cells in acute hepatitis C reinfection. Time point indicated: naive CD8 control sorted from an acute-time-point sample. Generated by immunoSEQ multiplex PCR, the TCRdb table keeps only in-frame clones and is missing some. The sample gives 30,000 to 45,000 clones, over 75% of which show up once; about a tenth is in the top ten. The sequencing input was naive CD8+ T cells from PBMCs. The receptor set was obtained from a woman under 30 who spontaneously cleared hepatitis C infection.

This clone has only a few counts. The chain recombines TRBV7-9 with TRBJ1-2; the D gene is possibly TRBD1 (5 bases). The CDR3 spans 14 residues. Germline V gives CDR1 SEHNR, CDR2 FQNEAQ (reference sequence). The ends were cut back, 5 bases at V and 4 bases at J, with 14 bases in the middle. The CDR3 nucleotides are TGTGCCAGCAGCCAAAAGGGACCGATCTATGGCTACACCTTC. It is translated as CASSQKGPIYGYTF.

J is TRBJ2-7 and V is TRBV4-1, with 10 bases that match TRBD1. The CDR3 consists of 14 residues. In germline, CDR1 is MGHRA, CDR2 YSYEKL. V lost 4 bases to trimming and J lost 6 bases; unmatched junction nucleotides: 6. CDR3 DNA: TGCGCCAGCAGCCCCTGGGACAGGGGTTCCGAGCAGTACTTC. Its translation: CASSPWDRGSEQYF.

The chain uses TRBV6-4 and TRBJ1-1; no definite D call. Trimming left V 2 bases short and J 2 bases short, with 6 bases between. The CDR3 extends over 13 amino acids. The V gene's germline CDR1 is MRHNA and CDR2 SNTAGT. The CDR3, as DNA: TGTGCCAGCAGTGACCGAGACAACACTGAAGCTTTCTTT. Its translation is CASSDRDNTEAFF.

The rearrangement joins TRBV7-9 to TRBJ2-7; no definite D call. Per germline, CDR1 SEHNR and CDR2 FQNEAQ (reference sequence). The CDR3 spans 14 residues. V lost 6 bases and J lost 0, with 12 bases in between. This chain's CDR3 is CASSSRPGSYEQYF. CDR3 coding DNA: TGTGCCAGCAGTTCCCGTCCTGGCTCCTACGAGCAGTACTTC.

There are a few counts of this clone. The chain is built from TRBV10-2 and TRBJ2-7, with a weak D call TRBD2 (5 bases). The CDR3 has 12 amino acids. The V gene's germline CDR1 is WSHSY and CDR2 SAAADI. V was shortened by 6 bases and J by 2 bases, with 8 bases between the two germline ends. The CDR3 region has the DNA TGCGCCAGCAGAGAGGGAGCCTACGAGCAGTACTTC. Translation: CASREGAYEQYF.

The V call is TRBV30, the J call TRBJ2-7; perhaps TRBD2 as D (6 bases). The CDR3 has 12 residues. V was trimmed by 0 bases and J by 6 bases, leaving 9 bases between them. Germline loops: CDR1 GTSNPN, CDR2 SVGIG (reference sequence). The DNA of the CDR3 is TGTGCCTGGAGTGTGGAGGGCCGCGAGCAGTACTTC. Protein product: CAWSVEGREQYF.

In DNA, the CDR3 is TGTGCCTGGAGTGTAGGGATGAACACTGAAGCTTTCTTT. It specifies CAWSVGMNTEAFF. The J gene is TRBJ1-1, the V gene TRBV30, with unresolved D. Germline V gene data show CDR1 as GTSNPN and CDR2 as SVGIG (reference sequence). This CDR3 contains 13 residues. Trimming removed 0 bases from V and 0 bases from J, with 5 bases in between. Supplemented by reference TRBV30 and TRBJ1-1, the full variable domain reads SQTIHQWPATLVQPVGSPLSLECTVEGTSNPNLYWYRQAAGRGLQLLFYSVGIGQISSEVPQNLSASRPQDRQFILSSKKLLLSDSGFYLCAWSVGMNTEAFFGQGTRLTVV.

This clone was counted once. The gene calls are TRBV19 and TRBJ2-7; 10 bases match TRBD1. Germline V CDR1 and CDR2: LNHDA, SQIVND (reference sequence). With 11 bases clipped from V and 4 bases from J, the junction kept 5 bases outside the gene matches. The CDR3 runs to 12 residues. CDR3 region: CAVGQGGYEQYF. CDR3 nucleotide sequence: TGTGCCGTCGGACAGGGGGGGTACGAGCAGTACTTC.

For the CDR3, the DNA is TGTGCCAACCGAGCGGAAACCGGGGAGCTGTTTTTT. Translation gives CANRAETGELFF. The chain recombines TRBV11-2 with TRBJ2-2, with D perhaps matching TRBD2 (5 bases). Per the germline V gene, CDR1 is SGHAT and CDR2 is FQNNGV. The V end lost 10 bases, the J end lost 5 bases, and 11 bases lay between the germline ends. CDR3 size: 12 residues.

The J gene is TRBJ1-5, the V gene TRBV10-2; a possible D gene is TRBD1 (5 bases). There are 13 residues in the CDR3. With 6 bases removed from V and 5 bases from J, the gap between germline ends came to 11 bases. CDR1 is WSHSY and CDR2 is SAAADI in the germline V gene. CDR3 in DNA: TGCGCCAGCAGGTCCTTGGGGGATCAGCCCCAGCATTTT. This codes for CASRSLGDQPQHF.

As to this clone: The sample contains more than one DNA sequence encoding this CDR3. The chain has TRBV6-5 and TRBJ2-3; 13 bases are shared with TRBD2. V was pared by 6 bases and J by 4 bases, with 1 base of the junction left unmatched. This CDR3 has 14 residues. The germline CDR1 and CDR2 sequences are MNHEY and SVGAGI. CDR3: CASSTSGRADTQYF. For the CDR3, the DNA is TGTGCCAGCAGCACTAGCGGGAGGGCAGATACGCAGTATTTT.

The chain has TRBV19 and TRBJ2-2; 8 bases match TRBD2. Per germline, CDR1 LNHDA and CDR2 SQIVND (reference sequence). The CDR3 covers 17 residues. The ends lost 5 bases at V and 1 base at J; junction bases unmatched: 9. The CDR3 coding sequence is TGTGCCAGTAGTCCCCGGGAGGGGCCCGAGAACACCGGGGAGCTGTTTTTT. This sequence encodes CASSPREGPENTGELFF. The full variable domain, completed using reference TRBV19 and TRBJ2-2, is DGGITQSPKYLFRKEGQNVTLSCEQNLNHDAMYWYRQDPGQGLRLIYYSQIVNDFQKGDIAEGYSVSREKKESFPLTVTSAQKNPTAFYLCASSPREGPENTGELFFGEGSRLTVL.

The genes are TRBV6-1 and TRBJ2-5, with D unclear. V was pared by 3 bases and J by 3 bases, with 11 bases between. This CDR3 spans 14 amino acids. Germline V gene sequence: CDR1 MNHNS, CDR2 SASEGT. The CDR3 spells CASSDYQKKETQYF. The CDR3, as DNA: TGTGCCAGCAGTGACTACCAAAAAAAAGAGACCCAGTACTTC.

The chain recombines TRBV19 with TRBJ2-6; the match to TRBD2 covers 10 bases. This CDR3 is built from 17 residues. CDR1 and CDR2 (germline): LNHDA, SQIVND (reference sequence). The ends lost 5 bases at V and 0 bases at J; junction bases unmatched: 4. In DNA form, the CDR3 reads TGTGCCAGTAGTCTTAGCGGGAGGCCCTCTGGGGCCAACGTCCTGACTTTC. Protein product: CASSLSGRPSGANVLTF.

The chain carries TRBV14 and TRBJ1-1, with D possibly being TRBD1 (5 bases). Deletions cut 1 base from V and 11 bases from J, with 11 bases between. The germline CDR1 and CDR2 sequences are SGHDN and FVKESK. The CDR3 loop spans 12 amino acids. This CDR3 is CASSQGAGWAFF. In nucleotides, the CDR3 is TGTGCCAGCAGCCAAGGTGCAGGGTGGGCTTTCTTT.

The chain has TRBV6-6 and TRBJ2-2; no definite D call. Between the trimmed V and J ends, which lost 11 bases and 2 bases, there was a span of 12 bases. Germline V gene sequence: CDR1 MNHNY, CDR2 SVGAGI (reference sequence). The length of the CDR3 is 13 residues. The CDR3, as DNA: TGTGCCGCGGTGCGACCCAACACCGGGGAGCTGTTTTTT. Protein sequence: CAAVRPNTGELFF.

The rearrangement joins TRBV9 to TRBJ2-1; D is unresolved. The CDR3 consists of 13 residues. CDR1 SGDLS and CDR2 YYNGEE come from the germline V gene. Deletions cut 0 bases from V and 4 bases from J, with 5 bases between. The CDR3 loop is CASSVVGYNEQFF. CDR3 DNA sequence: TGTGCCAGCAGCGTAGTCGGTTACAATGAGCAGTTCTTC. The entire variable domain, with the rest obtained from reference TRBV9 and TRBJ2-1, is as follows: DSGVTQTPKHLITATGQRVTLRCSPRSGDLSVYWYQQSLDQGLQFLIQYYNGEERAKGNILERFSAQQFPDLHSELNLSSLELGDSALYFCASSVVGYNEQFFGPGTRLTVL.

The rearrangement joins TRBV15 to TRBJ2-1; possibly TRBD1 or TRBD2 for D (5 bases each). The V end lost 8 bases, the J end lost 6 bases, and 8 bases lay between the germline ends. The CDR3 consists of 11 residues. CDR1 and CDR2 from the germline V gene are LNHNV and YYDKDF (reference sequence). CDR3 sequence (DNA): TGTGCCACCGGTGGGGGCAATGAGCAGTTCTTC. Its protein product is CATGGGNEQFF.